A selection of T cell receptor beta chains follows, all from one sample in a study of molecular identifiers for immune sequencing clone quantification. TCRdb re-called the PCR reads with MiXCR, one entry per CDR3 protein. The sample lists 400,000 to 600,000 distinct CDR3 sequences; roughly 25% were seen once. Sequenced input: naive CD8+ T cells from blood, with Jurkat cell RNA spiked in. The receptor set was obtained from a human donor in good health. Some libraries in this study had Jurkat cell RNA spiked in. The CDR3 runs from the conserved cysteine through the conserved F or W. D genes are given only for firm matches. Not all rows give a size; the values are once, few, many and, for expanded clones, a class.

cdr3_aa	cdr3_nt	j_call	v_call	d_call	clone_size
CASSYTGTGWYEQYF	TGTGCCAGCAGTTACACCGGGACAGGCTGGTACGAGCAGTACTTC	TRBJ2-7	TRBV6-5	TRBD1	many
CASSPFATEDASYEQYF	TGCGCCAGCAGCCCTTTCGCGACAGAGGACGCTTCCTACGAGCAGTACTTC	TRBJ2-7	TRBV4-1	.	few
CASILQGDTEAFF	TGTGCCAGCATCCTACAGGGGGACACTGAAGCTTTCTTT	TRBJ1-1	TRBV5-6	TRBD1	.
CSVEVHRVQYF	TGCAGCGTTGAAGTCCACCGGGTGCAGTACTTC	TRBJ2-7	TRBV29-1	.	many
CASSQDRVYEQYF	TGCGCCAGCAGCCAGGACAGGGTGTACGAGCAGTACTTC	TRBJ2-7	TRBV4-3	TRBD1	many
CASSFGFNEQFF	TGTGCCAGCAGTTTCGGGTTCAATGAGCAGTTCTTC	TRBJ2-1	TRBV12-3/TRBV12-4	.	.
CASSPPEPGGEQYF	TGTGCCAGCTCACCTCCAGAACCCGGAGGCGAGCAGTACTTC	TRBJ2-7	TRBV18	.	few
CASRNIYEQYF	TGTGCCAGCAGAAACATCTACGAGCAGTACTTC	TRBJ2-7	TRBV6-2/TRBV6-3	.	.
CAWSEPSLTHEQYF	TGTGCCTGGAGTGAACCTAGCTTGACTCACGAGCAGTACTTC	TRBJ2-7	TRBV30	.	many
CATSPYTGENIQYF	TGTGCCACCAGCCCTTATACGGGGGAAAACATTCAGTACTTC	TRBJ2-4	TRBV15	.	few
CASSVGATASYGYTF	TGTGCCAGCAGCGTAGGAGCTACGGCAAGCTATGGCTACACCTTC	TRBJ1-2	TRBV9	.	few
CASRTSGTSPYYEQYF	TGTGCCAGCAGAACATCCGGGACTAGCCCATACTACGAGCAGTACTTC	TRBJ2-7	TRBV27	TRBD2	.
CASSPLAGGPGTPYF	TGCGCCAGCAGCCCCTTAGCGGGAGGGCCGGGGACCCCGTACTTC	TRBJ2-5	TRBV4-3	TRBD2	once
CASSIINDRENTEAFF	TGTGCCAGCAGCATAATAAATGACAGGGAGAACACTGAAGCTTTCTTT	TRBJ1-1	TRBV5-6	TRBD1	many
CASSLDWGQVLLGF	TGTGCCAGCAGCTTAGACTGGGGACAGGTACTGTTAGGATTC	TRBJ2-1	TRBV7-9	TRBD1	.
CASSLMSGASEQYF	TGTGCCAGCAGCCTGATGAGCGGGGCGTCCGAGCAGTACTTC	TRBJ2-7	TRBV27	TRBD2	few
CASSLGLVAGDTTDTQYF	TGCGCCAGCAGCTTGGGGTTGGTTGCGGGGGATACAACAGATACGCAGTATTTT	TRBJ2-3	TRBV5-1	TRBD2	.
CASSILAGGTDTQYF	TGTGCCAGTAGTATACTCGCGGGGGGCACAGATACGCAGTATTTT	TRBJ2-3	TRBV19	TRBD2	many
CASSSGPSGGLEQYF	TGTGCCAGCAGCTCAGGTCCCAGCGGTGGTCTGGAGCAGTACTTC	TRBJ2-7	TRBV7-9	.	.
CASSHGTGVSEQYF	TGCGCCAGCAGCCACGGGACAGGGGTTTCCGAGCAGTACTTC	TRBJ2-7	TRBV5-1	TRBD1	few
CASSSRGSIYEQFF	TGTGCCAGCAGTTCTCGCGGGAGTATCTATGAGCAGTTCTTC	TRBJ2-1	TRBV27	TRBD2	.
CASGAPVAGPQDTQYF	TGTGCCAGCGGCGCCCCTGTAGCGGGACCGCAGGATACGCAGTATTTT	TRBJ2-3	TRBV9	TRBD2	.
CASSRTGYGETQYF	TGTGCCAGCAGCCGTACAGGGTATGGCGAGACCCAGTACTTC	TRBJ2-5	TRBV7-7	.	few